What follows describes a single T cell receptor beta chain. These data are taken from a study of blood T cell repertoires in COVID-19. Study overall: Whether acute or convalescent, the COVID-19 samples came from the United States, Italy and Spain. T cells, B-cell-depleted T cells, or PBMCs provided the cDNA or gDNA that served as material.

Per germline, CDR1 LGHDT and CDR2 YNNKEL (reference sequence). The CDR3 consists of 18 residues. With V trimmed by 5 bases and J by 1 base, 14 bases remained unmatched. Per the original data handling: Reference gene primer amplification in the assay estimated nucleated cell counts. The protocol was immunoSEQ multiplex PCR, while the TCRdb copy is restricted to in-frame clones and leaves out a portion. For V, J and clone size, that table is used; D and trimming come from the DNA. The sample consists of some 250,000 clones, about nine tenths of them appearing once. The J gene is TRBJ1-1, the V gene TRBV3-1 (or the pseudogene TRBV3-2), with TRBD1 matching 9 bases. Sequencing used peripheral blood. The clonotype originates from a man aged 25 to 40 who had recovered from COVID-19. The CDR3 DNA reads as TGTGCCAGCAGCAGATTCCCCGGGACAGGGACTTCGAACACTGAAGCTTTCTTT. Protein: CASSRFPGTGTSNTEAFF.